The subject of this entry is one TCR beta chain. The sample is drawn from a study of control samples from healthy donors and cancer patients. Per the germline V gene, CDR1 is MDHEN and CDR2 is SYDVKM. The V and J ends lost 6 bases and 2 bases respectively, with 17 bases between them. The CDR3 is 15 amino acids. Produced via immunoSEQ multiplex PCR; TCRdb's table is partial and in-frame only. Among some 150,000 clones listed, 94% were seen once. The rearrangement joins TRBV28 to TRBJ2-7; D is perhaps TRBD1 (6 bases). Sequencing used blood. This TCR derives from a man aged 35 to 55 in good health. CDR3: CASRPGQRGTYEQYF. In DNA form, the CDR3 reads TGTGCCAGCAGGCCAGGACAGCGAGGAACCTACGAGCAGTACTTC.